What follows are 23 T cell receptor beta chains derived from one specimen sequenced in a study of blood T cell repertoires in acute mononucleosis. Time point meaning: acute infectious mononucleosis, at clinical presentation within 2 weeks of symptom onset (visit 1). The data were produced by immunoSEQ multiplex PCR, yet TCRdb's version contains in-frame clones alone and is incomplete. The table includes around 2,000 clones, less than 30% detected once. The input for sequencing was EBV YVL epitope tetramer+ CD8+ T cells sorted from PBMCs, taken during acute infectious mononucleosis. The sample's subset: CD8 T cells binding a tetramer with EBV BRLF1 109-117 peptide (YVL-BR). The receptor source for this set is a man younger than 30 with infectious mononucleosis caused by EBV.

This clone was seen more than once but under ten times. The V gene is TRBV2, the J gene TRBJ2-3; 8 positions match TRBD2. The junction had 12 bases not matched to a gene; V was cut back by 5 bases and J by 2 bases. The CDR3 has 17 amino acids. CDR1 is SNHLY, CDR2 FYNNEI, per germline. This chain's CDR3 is CASSSSTSEAFTDTQYF. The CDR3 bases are TGTGCCAGCAGTTCATCGACTAGCGAGGCCTTCACAGATACGCAGTATTTT.

The CDR3 here is CASSLDLGQGTDTQYF. For the CDR3, the DNA is TGTGCCAGCAGCTTGGACCTTGGACAGGGAACAGATACGCAGTATTTT. This chain uses TRBV7-8 with TRBJ2-3, with TRBD1 matching over 8 bases. The germline V gene has CDR1 SGHVS and CDR2 FQNEAQ. The CDR3 loop spans 16 amino acids. Losses at the gene ends were 3 bases for V and 3 bases for J; bases not matched to a gene: 8. The whole variable domain, filled in from reference TRBV7-8 and TRBJ2-3, reads GAGVSQSPRYKVAKRGQDVALRCDPISGHVSLFWYQQALGQGPEFLTYFQNEAQLDKSGLPSDRFFAERPEGSVSTLKIQRTQQEDSAVYLCASSLDLGQGTDTQYFGPGTRLTVL.

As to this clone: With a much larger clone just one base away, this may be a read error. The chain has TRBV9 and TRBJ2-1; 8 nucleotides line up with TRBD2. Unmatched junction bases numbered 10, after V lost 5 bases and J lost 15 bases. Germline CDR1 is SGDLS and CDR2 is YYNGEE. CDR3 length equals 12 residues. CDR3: CASSDVGTSRFF. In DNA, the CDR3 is TGTGCCAGCAGTGACGTCGGGACTAGTAGGTTCTTC.

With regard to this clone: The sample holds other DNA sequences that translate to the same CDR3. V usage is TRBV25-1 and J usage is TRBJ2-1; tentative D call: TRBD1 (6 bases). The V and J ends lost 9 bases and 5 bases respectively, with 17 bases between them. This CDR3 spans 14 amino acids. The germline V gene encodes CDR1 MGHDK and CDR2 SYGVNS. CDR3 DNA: TGTGCCAGTGATTTCCGACAGGTGGACAATGAGCAGTTCTTC. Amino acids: CASDFRQVDNEQFF.

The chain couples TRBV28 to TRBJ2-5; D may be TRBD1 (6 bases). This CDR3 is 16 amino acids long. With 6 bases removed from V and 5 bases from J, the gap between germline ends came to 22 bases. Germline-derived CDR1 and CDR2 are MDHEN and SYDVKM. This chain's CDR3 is CASSLDLTGMGETQYF. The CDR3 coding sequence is TGTGCCAGCAGCTTAGATTTAACAGGGATGGGGGAGACCCAGTACTTC.

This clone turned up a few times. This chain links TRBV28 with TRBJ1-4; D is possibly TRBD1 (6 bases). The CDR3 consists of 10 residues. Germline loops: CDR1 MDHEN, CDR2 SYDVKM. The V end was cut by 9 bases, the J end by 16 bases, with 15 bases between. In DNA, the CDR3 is TGTGCCAGTAAACCTACAGGGACGTTTTTT. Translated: CASKPTGTFF. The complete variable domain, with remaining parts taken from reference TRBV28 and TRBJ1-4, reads DVKVTQSSRYLVKRTGEKVFLECVQDMDHENMFWYRQDPGLGLRLIYFSYDVKMKEKGDIPEGYSVSREKKERFSLILESASTNQTSMYLCASKPTGTFFGSGTQLSVL.

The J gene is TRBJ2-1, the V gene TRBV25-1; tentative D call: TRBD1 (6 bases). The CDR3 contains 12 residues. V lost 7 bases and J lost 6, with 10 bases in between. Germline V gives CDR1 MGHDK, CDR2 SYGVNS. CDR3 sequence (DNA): TGTGCCAGCACCGGGACATTCAATGAGCAGTTCTTC. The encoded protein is CASTGTFNEQFF. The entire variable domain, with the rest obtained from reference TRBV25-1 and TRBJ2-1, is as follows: EADIYQTPRYLVIGTGKKITLECSQTMGHDKMYWYQQDPGMELHLIHYSYGVNSTEKGDLSSESTVSRIRTEHFPLTLESARPSHTSQYLCASTGTFNEQFFGPGTRLTVL.

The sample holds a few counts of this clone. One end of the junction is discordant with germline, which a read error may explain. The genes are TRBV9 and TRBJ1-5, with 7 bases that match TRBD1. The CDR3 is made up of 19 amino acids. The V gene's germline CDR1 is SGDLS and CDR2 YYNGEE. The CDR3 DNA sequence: TGTACCAGCAGGATAGGGGGCAGGATCATCTGTTATAGCAATCAGCCCCAGCATTTT. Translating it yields CTSRIGGRIICYSNQPQHF.

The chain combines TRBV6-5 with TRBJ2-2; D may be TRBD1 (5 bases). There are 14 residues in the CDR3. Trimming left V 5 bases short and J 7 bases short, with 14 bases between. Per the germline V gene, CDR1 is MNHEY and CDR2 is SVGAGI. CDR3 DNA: TGTGCCAGCAGTGAGATTCTAGGGGTCGGGGAGCTGTTTTTT. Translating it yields CASSEILGVGELFF.

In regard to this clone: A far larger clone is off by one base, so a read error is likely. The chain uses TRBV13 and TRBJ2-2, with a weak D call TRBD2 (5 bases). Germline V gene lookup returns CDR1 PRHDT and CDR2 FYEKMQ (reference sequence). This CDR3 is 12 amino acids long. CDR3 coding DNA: TGTGCCAGCAGACAAACGTCCGGGAAGCTGTTTTTT. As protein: CASRQTSGKLFF.

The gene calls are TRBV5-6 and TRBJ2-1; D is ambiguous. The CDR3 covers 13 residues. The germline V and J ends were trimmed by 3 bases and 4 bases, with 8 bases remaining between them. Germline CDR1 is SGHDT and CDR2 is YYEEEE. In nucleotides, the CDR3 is TGTGCCAGCAGCTCCCTAACGTACAATGAGCAGTTCTTC. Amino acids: CASSSLTYNEQFF.

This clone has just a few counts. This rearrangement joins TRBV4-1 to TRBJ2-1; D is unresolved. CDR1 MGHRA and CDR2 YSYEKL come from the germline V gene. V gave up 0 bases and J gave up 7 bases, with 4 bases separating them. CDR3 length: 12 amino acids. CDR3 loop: CASSQDLNEQFF. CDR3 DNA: TGCGCCAGCAGCCAAGATTTAAATGAGCAGTTCTTC.

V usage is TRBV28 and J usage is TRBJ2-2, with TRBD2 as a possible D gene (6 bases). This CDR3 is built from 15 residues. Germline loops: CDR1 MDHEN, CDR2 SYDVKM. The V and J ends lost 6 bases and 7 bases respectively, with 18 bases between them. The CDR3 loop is CASRRLVPIYGELFF. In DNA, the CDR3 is TGTGCCAGCAGACGACTAGTCCCAATATACGGGGAGCTGTTTTTT.

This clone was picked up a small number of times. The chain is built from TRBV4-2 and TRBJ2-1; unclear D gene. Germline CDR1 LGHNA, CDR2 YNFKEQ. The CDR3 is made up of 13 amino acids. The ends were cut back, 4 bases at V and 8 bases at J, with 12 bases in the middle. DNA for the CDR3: TGTGCCAGCAGCCCGCAACTGGGCCATGAGCAGTTCTTC. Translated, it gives CASSPQLGHEQFF.

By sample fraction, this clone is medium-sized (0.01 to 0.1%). CDR3 DNA sequence: TGTGCCAGCATGGGACACCTTAGCTACGAGCAGTACTTC. This sequence encodes CASMGHLSYEQYF. The chain is built from TRBV28 and TRBJ2-7; TRBD1 might be the D (6 bases). Trimming took off 7 bases at V and 3 bases at J, with 13 bases between the two ends. The CDR3 runs 13 residues. Germline lookup yields CDR1 MDHEN and CDR2 SYDVKM. The entire variable domain, with the rest obtained from reference TRBV28 and TRBJ2-7, is as follows: DVKVTQSSRYLVKRTGEKVFLECVQDMDHENMFWYRQDPGLGLRLIYFSYDVKMKEKGDIPEGYSVSREKKERFSLILESASTNQTSMYLCASMGHLSYEQYFGPGTRLTVT.

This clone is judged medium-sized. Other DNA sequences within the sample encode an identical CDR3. This chain's CDR3 is CASTNTDTQYF. The CDR3 coding sequence is TGTGCCAGCACCAACACAGATACGCAGTATTTT. The rearrangement joins TRBV28 to TRBJ2-3; D gene unclear. CDR1 is MDHEN, CDR2 SYDVKM, per germline. This CDR3 spans 11 amino acids. The V gene lost 7 bases and the J gene lost 2 bases, with 4 bases spanning the gap.

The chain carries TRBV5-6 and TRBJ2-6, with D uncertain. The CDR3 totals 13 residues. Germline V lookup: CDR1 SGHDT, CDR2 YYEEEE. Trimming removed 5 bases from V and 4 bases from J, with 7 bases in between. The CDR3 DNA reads TGTGCCAGCAGAGCCACCGGGGCCAACGTCCTGACTTTC. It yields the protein CASRATGANVLTF.

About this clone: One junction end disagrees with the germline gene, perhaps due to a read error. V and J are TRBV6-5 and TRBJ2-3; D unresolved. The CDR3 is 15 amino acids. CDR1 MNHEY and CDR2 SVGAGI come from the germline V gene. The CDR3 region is CASSALRGSAPTRYF. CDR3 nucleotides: TGTGCCAGCAGTGCCCTACGTGGGTCAGCGCCGACGCGGTATTTT.

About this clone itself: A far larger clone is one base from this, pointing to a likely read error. The CDR3 DNA reads TGTGCCAGCAGTTTATATTCCAGTGAGCAGTACTTC. This sequence encodes CASSLYSSEQYF. The chain employs TRBV27 and TRBJ2-7; D not resolved. The V end lost 1 base, the J end lost 7 bases, and 8 bases lay between the germline ends. Germline V gene data show CDR1 as MNHEY and CDR2 as SMNVEV (reference sequence). The CDR3 extends over 12 amino acids.

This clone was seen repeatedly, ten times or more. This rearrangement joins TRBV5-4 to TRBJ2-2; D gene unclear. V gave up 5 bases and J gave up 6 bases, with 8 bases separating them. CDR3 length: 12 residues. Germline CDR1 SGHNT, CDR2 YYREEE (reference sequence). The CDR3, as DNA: TGTGCCAGCAGACAAACGTCCGGGGAGCTGTTTTTT. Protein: CASRQTSGELFF.

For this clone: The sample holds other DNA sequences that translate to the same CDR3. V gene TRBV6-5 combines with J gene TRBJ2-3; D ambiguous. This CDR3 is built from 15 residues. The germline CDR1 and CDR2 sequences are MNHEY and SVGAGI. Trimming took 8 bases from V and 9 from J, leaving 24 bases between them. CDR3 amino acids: CASCALLGSASTQYF. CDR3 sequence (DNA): TGTGCCAGCTGTGCCCTTCTTGGGTCAGCGTCGACGCAGTATTTT.

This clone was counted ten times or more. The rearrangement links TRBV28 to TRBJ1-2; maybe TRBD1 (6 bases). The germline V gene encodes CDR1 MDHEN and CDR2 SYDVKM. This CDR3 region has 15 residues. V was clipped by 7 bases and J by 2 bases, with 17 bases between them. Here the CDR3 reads CASTKRGDLNYGYTF. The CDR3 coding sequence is TGTGCCAGCACCAAAAGGGGGGACCTCAACTATGGCTACACCTTC.

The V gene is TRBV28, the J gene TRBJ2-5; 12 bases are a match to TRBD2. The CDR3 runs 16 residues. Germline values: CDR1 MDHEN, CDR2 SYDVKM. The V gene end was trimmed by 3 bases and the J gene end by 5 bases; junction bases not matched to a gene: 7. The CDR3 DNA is TGTGCCAGCAGTTTTTTGCTAGCGGGAGGGGCGGAGACCCAGTACTTC. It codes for CASSFLLAGGAETQYF.